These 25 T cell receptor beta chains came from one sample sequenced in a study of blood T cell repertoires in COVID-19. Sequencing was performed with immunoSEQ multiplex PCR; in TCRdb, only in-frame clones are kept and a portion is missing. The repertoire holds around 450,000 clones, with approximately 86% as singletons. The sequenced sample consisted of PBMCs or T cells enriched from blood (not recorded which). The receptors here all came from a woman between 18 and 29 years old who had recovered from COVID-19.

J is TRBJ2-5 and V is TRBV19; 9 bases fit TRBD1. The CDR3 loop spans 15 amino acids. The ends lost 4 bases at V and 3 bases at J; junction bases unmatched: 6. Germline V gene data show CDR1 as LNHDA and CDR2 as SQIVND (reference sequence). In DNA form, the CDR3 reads TGTGCCAGTAGTAGAGGGTGGACAGGGGAAGAGACCCAGTACTTC. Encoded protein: CASSRGWTGEETQYF.

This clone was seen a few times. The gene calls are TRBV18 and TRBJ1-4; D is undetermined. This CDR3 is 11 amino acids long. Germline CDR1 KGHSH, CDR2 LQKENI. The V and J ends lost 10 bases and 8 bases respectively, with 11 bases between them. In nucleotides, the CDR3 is TGTGCCACCGCGGTAGAGGAAAAACTGTTTTTT. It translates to CATAVEEKLFF.

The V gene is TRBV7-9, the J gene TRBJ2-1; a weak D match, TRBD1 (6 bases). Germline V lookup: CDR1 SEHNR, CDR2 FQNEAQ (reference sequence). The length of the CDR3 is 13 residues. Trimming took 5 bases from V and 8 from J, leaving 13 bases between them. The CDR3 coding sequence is TGTGCCAGCAGCAACAGGGTTTTCGATGAGCAGTTCTTC. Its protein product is CASSNRVFDEQFF.

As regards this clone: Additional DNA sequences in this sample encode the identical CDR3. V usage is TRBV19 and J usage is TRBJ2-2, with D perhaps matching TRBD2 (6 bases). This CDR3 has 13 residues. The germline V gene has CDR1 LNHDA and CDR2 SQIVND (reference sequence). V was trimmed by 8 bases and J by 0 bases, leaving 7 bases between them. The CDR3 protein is CASSGANTGELFF. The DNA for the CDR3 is TGTGCCAGTTCGGGGGCGAACACCGGGGAGCTGTTTTTT.

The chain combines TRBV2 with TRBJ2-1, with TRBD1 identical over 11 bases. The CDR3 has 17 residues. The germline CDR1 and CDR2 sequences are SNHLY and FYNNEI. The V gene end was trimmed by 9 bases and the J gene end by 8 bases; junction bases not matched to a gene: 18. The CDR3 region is CASWTGGSPTGGHEQFF. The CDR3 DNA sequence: TGTGCCAGTTGGACAGGGGGCTCACCAACAGGGGGGCATGAGCAGTTCTTC.

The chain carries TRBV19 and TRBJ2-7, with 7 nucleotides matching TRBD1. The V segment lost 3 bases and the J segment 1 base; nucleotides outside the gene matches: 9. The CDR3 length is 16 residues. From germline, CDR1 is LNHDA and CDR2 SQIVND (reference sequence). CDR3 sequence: CASSMGPRQGSYEQYF. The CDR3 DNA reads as TGTGCCAGTAGTATGGGGCCCAGACAGGGTTCCTACGAGCAGTACTTC. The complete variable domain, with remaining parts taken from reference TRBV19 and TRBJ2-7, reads DGGITQSPKYLFRKEGQNVTLSCEQNLNHDAMYWYRQDPGQGLRLIYYSQIVNDFQKGDIAEGYSVSREKKESFPLTVTSAQKNPTAFYLCASSMGPRQGSYEQYFGPGTRLTVT.

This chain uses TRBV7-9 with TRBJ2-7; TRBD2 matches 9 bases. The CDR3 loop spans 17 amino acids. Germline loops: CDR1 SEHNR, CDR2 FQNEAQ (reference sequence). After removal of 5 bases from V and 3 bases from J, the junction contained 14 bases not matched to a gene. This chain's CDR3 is CASSQSPARGGYYEQYF. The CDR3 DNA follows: TGTGCCAGCAGCCAATCTCCAGCGCGGGGGGGATACTACGAGCAGTACTTC. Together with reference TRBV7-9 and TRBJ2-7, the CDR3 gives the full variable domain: DTGVSQNPRHKITKRGQNVTFRCDPISEHNRLYWYRQTLGQGPEFLTYFQNEAQLEKSRLLSDRFSAERPKGSFSTLEIQRTEQGDSAMYLCASSQSPARGGYYEQYFGPGTRLTVT.

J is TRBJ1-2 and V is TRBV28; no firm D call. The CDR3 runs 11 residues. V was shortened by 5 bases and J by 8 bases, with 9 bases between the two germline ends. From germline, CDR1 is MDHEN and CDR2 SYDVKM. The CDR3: CASSILGGYTF. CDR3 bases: TGTGCCAGCAGTATTCTCGGGGGCTACACCTTC.

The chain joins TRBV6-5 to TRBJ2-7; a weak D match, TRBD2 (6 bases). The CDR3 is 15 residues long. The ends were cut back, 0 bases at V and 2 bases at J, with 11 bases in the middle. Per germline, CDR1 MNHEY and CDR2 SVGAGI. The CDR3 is CASSYSSSGPYEQYF. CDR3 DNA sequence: TGTGCCAGCAGTTACTCAAGTAGCGGCCCCTACGAGCAGTACTTC.

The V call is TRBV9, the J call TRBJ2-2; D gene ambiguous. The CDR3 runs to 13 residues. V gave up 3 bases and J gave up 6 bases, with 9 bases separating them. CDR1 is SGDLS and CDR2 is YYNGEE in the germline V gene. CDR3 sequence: CASSALSAGELFF. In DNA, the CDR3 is TGTGCCAGCAGCGCATTATCGGCCGGGGAGCTGTTTTTT.

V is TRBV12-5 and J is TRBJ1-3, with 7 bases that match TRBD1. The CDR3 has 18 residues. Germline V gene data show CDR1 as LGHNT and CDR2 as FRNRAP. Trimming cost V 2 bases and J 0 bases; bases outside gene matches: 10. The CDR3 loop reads CASGLRTGQESSGNTIYF. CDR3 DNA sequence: TGTGCTAGTGGTTTGAGAACAGGACAGGAGAGCTCTGGAAACACCATATATTTT.

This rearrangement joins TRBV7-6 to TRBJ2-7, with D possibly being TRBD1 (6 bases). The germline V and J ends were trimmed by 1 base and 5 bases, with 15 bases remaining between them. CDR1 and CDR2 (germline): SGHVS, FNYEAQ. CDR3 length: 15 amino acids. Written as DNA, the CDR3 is TGTGCCAGCAGCTTAGACAGGGCCGTGTCCCACGAGCAGTACTTC. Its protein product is CASSLDRAVSHEQYF.

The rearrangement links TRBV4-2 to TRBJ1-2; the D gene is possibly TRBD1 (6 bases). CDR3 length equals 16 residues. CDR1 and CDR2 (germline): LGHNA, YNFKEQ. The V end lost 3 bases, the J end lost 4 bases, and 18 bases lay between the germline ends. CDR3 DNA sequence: TGTGCCAGCAGCCACCTCCGGGACACCCACGCCTATGGCTACACCTTC. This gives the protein CASSHLRDTHAYGYTF.

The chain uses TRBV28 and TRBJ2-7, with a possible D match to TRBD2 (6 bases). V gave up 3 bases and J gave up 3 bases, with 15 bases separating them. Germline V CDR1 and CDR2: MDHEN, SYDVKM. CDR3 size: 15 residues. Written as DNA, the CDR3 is TGTGCCAGCAGTTTCGGCAGGAGGGGATTCTACGAGCAGTACTTC. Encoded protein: CASSFGRRGFYEQYF.

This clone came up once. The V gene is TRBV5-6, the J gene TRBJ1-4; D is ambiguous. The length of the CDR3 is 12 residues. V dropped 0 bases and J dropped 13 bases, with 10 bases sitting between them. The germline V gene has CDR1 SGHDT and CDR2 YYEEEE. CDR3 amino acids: CASSLGPGGLFF. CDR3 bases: TGTGCCAGCAGCTTGGGTCCGGGAGGACTGTTTTTT.

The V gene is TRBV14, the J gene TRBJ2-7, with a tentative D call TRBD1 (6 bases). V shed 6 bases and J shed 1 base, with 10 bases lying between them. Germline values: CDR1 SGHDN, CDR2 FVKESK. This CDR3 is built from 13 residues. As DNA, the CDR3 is TGTGCCAGCAGACCTACAGGGTCCTACGAGCAGTACTTC. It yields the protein CASRPTGSYEQYF.

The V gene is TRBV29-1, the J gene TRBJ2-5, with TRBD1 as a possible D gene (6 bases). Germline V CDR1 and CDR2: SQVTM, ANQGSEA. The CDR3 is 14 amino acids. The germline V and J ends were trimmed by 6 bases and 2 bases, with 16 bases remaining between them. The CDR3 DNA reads TGCAGCGTCGTACCCAGGGGAGCTCAAGAGACCCAGTACTTC. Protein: CSVVPRGAQETQYF.

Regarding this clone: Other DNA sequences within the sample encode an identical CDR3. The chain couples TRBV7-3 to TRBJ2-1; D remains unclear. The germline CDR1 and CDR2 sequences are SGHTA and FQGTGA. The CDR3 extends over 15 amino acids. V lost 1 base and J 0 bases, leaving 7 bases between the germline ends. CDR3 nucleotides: TGTGCCAGCAGCTTAATCGGGTCCTCCTACAATGAGCAGTTCTTC. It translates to CASSLIGSSYNEQFF.

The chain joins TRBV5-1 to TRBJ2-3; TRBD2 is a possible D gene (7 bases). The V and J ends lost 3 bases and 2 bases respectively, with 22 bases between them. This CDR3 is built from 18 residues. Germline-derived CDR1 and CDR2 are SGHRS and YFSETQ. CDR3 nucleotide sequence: TGCGCCAGCAGCTCCGGGGGAGGGGGACAAAAGTTCACAGATACGCAGTATTTT. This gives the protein CASSSGGGGQKFTDTQYF.

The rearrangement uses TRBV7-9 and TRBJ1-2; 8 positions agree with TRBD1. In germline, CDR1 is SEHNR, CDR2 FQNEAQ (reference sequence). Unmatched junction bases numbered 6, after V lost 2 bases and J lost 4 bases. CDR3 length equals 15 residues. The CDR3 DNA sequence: TGTGCCAGCAGCTTATCGGACAGGGTATTCTATGGCTACACCTTC. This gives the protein CASSLSDRVFYGYTF.

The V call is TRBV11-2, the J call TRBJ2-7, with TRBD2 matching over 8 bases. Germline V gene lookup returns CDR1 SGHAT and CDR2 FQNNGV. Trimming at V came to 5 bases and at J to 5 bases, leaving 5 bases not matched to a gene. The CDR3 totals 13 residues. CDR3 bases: TGTGCCAGCAGCCGGGGGGGCGAACACGAGCAGTACTTC. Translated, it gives CASSRGGEHEQYF.

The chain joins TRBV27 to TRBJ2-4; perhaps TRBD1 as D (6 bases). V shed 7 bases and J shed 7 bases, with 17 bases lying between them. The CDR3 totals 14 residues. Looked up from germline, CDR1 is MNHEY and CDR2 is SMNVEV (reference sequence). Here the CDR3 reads CASKERGFFNIQYF. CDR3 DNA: TGTGCCAGCAAAGAAAGGGGGTTTTTCAACATTCAGTACTTC.

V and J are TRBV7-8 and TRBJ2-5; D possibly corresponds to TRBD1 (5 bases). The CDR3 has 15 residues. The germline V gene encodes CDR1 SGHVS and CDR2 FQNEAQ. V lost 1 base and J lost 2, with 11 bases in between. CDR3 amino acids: CASSLVGLVQETQYF. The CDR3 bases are TGTGCCAGCAGCTTAGTGGGGCTAGTTCAAGAGACCCAGTACTTC. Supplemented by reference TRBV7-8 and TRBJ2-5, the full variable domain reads GAGVSQSPRYKVAKRGQDVALRCDPISGHVSLFWYQQALGQGPEFLTYFQNEAQLDKSGLPSDRFFAERPEGSVSTLKIQRTQQEDSAVYLCASSLVGLVQETQYFGPGTRLLVL.

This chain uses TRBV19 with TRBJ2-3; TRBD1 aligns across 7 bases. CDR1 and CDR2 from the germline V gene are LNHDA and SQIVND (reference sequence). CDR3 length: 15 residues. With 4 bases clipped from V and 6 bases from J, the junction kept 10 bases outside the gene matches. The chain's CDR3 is CASSTWDSSADTQYF. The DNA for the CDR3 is TGTGCCAGTAGTACATGGGACAGCTCTGCCGATACGCAGTATTTT.

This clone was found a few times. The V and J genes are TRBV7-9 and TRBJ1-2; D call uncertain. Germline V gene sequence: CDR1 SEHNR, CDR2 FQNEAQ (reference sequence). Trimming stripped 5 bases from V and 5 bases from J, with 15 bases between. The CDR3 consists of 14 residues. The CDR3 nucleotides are TGTGCCAGCAGCCGAATCAATGCGGGATATGGCTACACCTTC. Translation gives CASSRINAGYGYTF.